This T cell receptor (beta chain) was found in a study of blood T cell repertoires in COVID-19 (dated by TCRdb to about 2020). Background on the whole study: Collaborator samples came from the United States, Italy and Spain and covered acute and convalescent phases of COVID-19. The sample metadata nearly always contained a de-identified subject ID, COVID-19 status, age in years and sex. The repertoires were released in a freely available public database meant as a resource for research on the immune response to SARS-CoV-2. HLA class I and class II types, where available, came from metadata supplied by the sample provider rather than from assay-based typing. The dataset comprised deeply sampled blood TCRbeta repertoires from subjects exposed to, actively infected with, or recovered from COVID-19. The prospective study material was composed of cDNA or gDNA derived from T cells, B-cell-depleted T cells, or PBMCs. The samples were drawn from the first 160 participants of the ongoing ImmuneRACE study and from 1,254 subjects provided by 6 global collaborators. Paper-wide results and their limitations: Clinical and demographic metadata were provided uncurated, with the amount varying by source and participant.

TCRbeta CDR3 regions were amplified from genomic DNA using the immunoSEQ Assay, a bias-controlled multiplex PCR. On the study's bioinformatics: Within the assay, amplification of reference gene primers was used to estimate how many nucleated cells each sample contained. To quantify the absolute abundance of each unique TCRbeta CDR3 rearrangement, sequence reads were collapsed and filtered. Productive Simpson clonality was computed per sample as the square root of Simpson's diversity index over productive rearrangements. TCRdb limited this immuneACCESS table to in-frame rearrangements with V and J called. A share of clones is missing; checked studies link under half to unresolved V genes, and the rest is unexplained. V and J calls plus clone size are reproduced from that table; the DNA served to infer D and trimming. The table for this sample lists tens of thousands of clones; around 84% of them were counted only once. 18% of the sample rests with the top ten.

With respect to this clone: This clone's antigen is unknown. No much larger clone is present one base from it, and per-base qualities are unavailable.

Ends trimmed: V by 1 base, J by 7 bases; bases unmatched to a gene: 6. Based on the germline V gene (reference sequence), the CDR1 and CDR2 sequences are SSHAT and FNYEAQ. Its CDR3 holds 15 amino acids, cysteine through phenylalanine. The entry retains the CDR3 DNA only, 45 bases that are in frame from base 1. Collaborating institutions collected whole blood in K2EDTA tubes following their own protocols. For TCRbeta analysis, collaborators shipped samples in one of three forms: frozen whole blood, isolated PBMCs, or DNA extracted from either of those sample types. The chain uses TRBV7-7 and TRBJ1-4, with TRBD1 matching 7 junction bases. The sample taken for sequencing was peripheral blood. The sequence was obtained from a woman of 80 years or more with acute or convalescent COVID-19. For the CDR3, the sequence is CASSLGGTASEKLFF. The DNA reads as follows: TGTGCCAGCAGCTTAGGTGGGACAGCCTCTGAAAAACTGTTTTTT.